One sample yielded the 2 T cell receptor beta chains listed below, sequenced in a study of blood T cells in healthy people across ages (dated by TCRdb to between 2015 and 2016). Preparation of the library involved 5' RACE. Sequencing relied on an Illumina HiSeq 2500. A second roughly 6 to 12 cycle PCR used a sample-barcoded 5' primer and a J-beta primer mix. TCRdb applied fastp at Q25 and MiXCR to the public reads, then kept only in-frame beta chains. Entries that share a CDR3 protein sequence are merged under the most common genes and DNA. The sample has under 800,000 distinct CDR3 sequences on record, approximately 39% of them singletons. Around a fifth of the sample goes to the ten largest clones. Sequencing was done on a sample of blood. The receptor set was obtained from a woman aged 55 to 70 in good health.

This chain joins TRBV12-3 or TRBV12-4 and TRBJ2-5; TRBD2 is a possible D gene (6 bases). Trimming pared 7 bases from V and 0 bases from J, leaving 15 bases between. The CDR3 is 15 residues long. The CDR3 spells CASTAQAGYQETQYF. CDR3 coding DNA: TGTGCCAGCACCGCGCAAGCGGGCTACCAAGAGACCCAGTACTTC.

CDR3 in amino acids: CASSLQGAENSPLHF. The CDR3 nucleotides are TGCGCCAGCAGCTTACAGGGGGCAGAGAATTCACCCCTCCACTTT. The chain couples TRBV5-1 to TRBJ1-6, with 9 nucleotides matching TRBD1. Germline CDR1 reads SGHRS; CDR2 reads YFSETQ. CDR3 size: 15 residues. The ends lost 2 bases at V and 7 bases at J; junction bases unmatched: 4.